Below are 29 T cell receptor beta chains sequenced from a single sample in a study of cytomegalovirus exposure and HLA in healthy donors. The PCR was carried out with 60 Vbeta primers and 13 Jbeta primers. Some clones are missing from TCRdb's copy, which holds only in-frame ones; the method was immunoSEQ multiplex PCR. The table shows approximately 140,000 clones, with approximately 80% occurring only once. The sequencing sample was made of PBMCs. All receptors derive from a man in his fifties in good health and CMV-seronegative.

The CDR3: CASSPDTSSYEQYF. The CDR3 DNA reads as TGTGCCAGCTCACCTGACACGAGCTCCTACGAGCAGTACTTC. The rearrangement joins TRBV18 to TRBJ2-7; D unclear. Between the trimmed V and J ends, which lost 3 bases and 0 bases, there was a span of 9 bases. Germline CDR1 is KGHSH and CDR2 is LQKENI. CDR3 length: 14 amino acids.

V gene TRBV13 combines with J gene TRBJ1-1; possibly TRBD1 for D (5 bases). Germline assignment: CDR1 PRHDT and CDR2 FYEKMQ (reference sequence). V was pared by 1 base and J by 4 bases, with 13 bases between. The CDR3 has 15 amino acids. In DNA form, the CDR3 reads TGTGCCAGCAGCTTAGTTCGGGAGGGGCGCACTGAAGCTTTCTTT. Translated: CASSLVREGRTEAFF.

The rearrangement uses TRBV2 and TRBJ1-1; D may be TRBD1 (5 bases). The CDR3 runs to 14 residues. V lost 10 bases, J lost 0 bases, and 15 bases lay in between. CDR1 and CDR2 (germline): SNHLY, FYNNEI. The CDR3 reads CANALTVMNTEAFF. The CDR3 coding sequence is TGTGCCAACGCCCTGACAGTTATGAACACTGAAGCTTTCTTT.

Only one count was recorded for this clone. The chain uses TRBV5-4 and TRBJ2-3; D remains unclear. Germline loops: CDR1 SGHNT, CDR2 YYREEE (reference sequence). Trimming stripped 1 base from V and 0 bases from J, with 9 bases between. The CDR3 covers 15 residues. Written as DNA, the CDR3 is TGTGCCAGCAGCTTGACACCAACAAGCACAGATACGCAGTATTTT. Protein product: CASSLTPTSTDTQYF.

The chain links TRBV14 to TRBJ2-2, with a weak D call TRBD2 (5 bases). V lost 0 bases, J lost 4 bases, and 9 bases lay in between. This CDR3 comprises 15 residues. Germline lookup yields CDR1 SGHDN and CDR2 FVKESK. The CDR3 coding sequence is TGTGCCAGCAGCCAAGATTTCGGGGTCACCGGGGAGCTGTTTTTT. It codes for CASSQDFGVTGELFF.

A few counts support this clone. The J gene is TRBJ1-5, the V gene TRBV6-1, with a tentative D call TRBD1 (5 bases). V lost 4 bases to trimming and J lost 0 bases, with 10 bases between them. The CDR3 is 15 amino acids. The germline V gene has CDR1 MNHNS and CDR2 SASEGT. The CDR3 loop is CASSGQRNSNQPQHF. For the CDR3, the DNA is TGTGCCAGCAGTGGACAGAGAAATAGCAATCAGCCCCAGCATTTT.

This clone was seen only once. The chain carries TRBV30 and TRBJ2-1; 10 bases line up with TRBD2. Germline values: CDR1 GTSNPN, CDR2 SVGIG (reference sequence). V lost 7 bases and J lost 6; bases outside the gene matches: 6. The CDR3 sequence is 13 residues long. In DNA form, the CDR3 reads TGTGCCTTCAGCGGGGGGGCACTCAATGAGCAGTTCTTC. Translated: CAFSGGALNEQFF.

A word on this clone: Compared with germline, one end of the junction differs, possibly owing to a read error. The chain has TRBV7-7 and TRBJ2-1, with TRBD1 matching 8 bases. CDR3 length: 14 amino acids. Germline V gene lookup returns CDR1 SSHAT and CDR2 FNYEAQ (reference sequence). Here the CDR3 DNA reads TGTGCTAGCAGCCGGGACAGGCACTACAATGAGCAGTTCTTC. Its protein product is CASSRDRHYNEQFF.

The chain links TRBV2 to TRBJ1-2; 7 nucleotides align to TRBD1. The V segment lost 10 bases and the J segment 7 bases; nucleotides outside the gene matches: 9. Germline CDR1 is SNHLY and CDR2 is FYNNEI. The CDR3 contains 12 residues. CDR3 bases: TGTGCCACCGAGGGGGCGACAGGTGGCTACACCTTC. As protein: CATEGATGGYTF.

This clone was found once. The chain carries TRBV6-5 and TRBJ1-6; no reliable D call. The CDR3 is made up of 15 amino acids. The V and J ends lost 4 bases and 9 bases respectively, with 16 bases between them. Germline CDR1 is MNHEY and CDR2 is SVGAGI. This CDR3 reads CASSLIQPGSSPLHF. CDR3 bases: TGTGCCAGCAGTTTGATCCAGCCAGGAAGTTCACCCCTCCACTTT.

The chain has TRBV5-1 and TRBJ2-7, with no clear D. The CDR3 has 11 amino acids. V lost 5 bases and J lost 6, with 9 bases in between. The germline gives CDR1 SGHRS, CDR2 YFSETQ. The CDR3 DNA reads as TGCGCCAGCAGTCGGTCGGTCGAGCAGTACTTC. Translation gives CASSRSVEQYF. Complete variable domain (other parts from reference TRBV5-1 and TRBJ2-7): KAGVTQTPRYLIKTRGQQVTLSCSPISGHRSVSWYQQTPGQGLQFLFEYFSETQRNKGNFPGRFSGRQFSNSRSEMNVSTLELGDSALYLCASSRSVEQYFGPGTRLTVT.

V is TRBV7-2 and J is TRBJ2-1; a possible D gene is TRBD2 (6 bases). V was clipped by 5 bases and J by 0 bases, with 14 bases between them. This CDR3 comprises 16 residues. Germline V gives CDR1 SGHTA, CDR2 FQGNSA. The CDR3 loop is CASSLSGTSSYNEQFF. As DNA, the CDR3 is TGTGCCAGCAGCCTTAGCGGAACAAGCTCCTACAATGAGCAGTTCTTC.

The gene calls are TRBV4-1 and TRBJ2-5; no definite D call. Trimming left V 4 bases short and J 2 bases short, with 8 bases between. CDR1 is MGHRA and CDR2 is YSYEKL in the germline V gene. The CDR3 spans 13 residues. The CDR3 nucleotides read TGCGCCAGCAGCCTAGTTTGGCAAGAGACCCAGTACTTC. Its translation is CASSLVWQETQYF.

The chain joins TRBV9 to TRBJ1-6; D possibly corresponds to TRBD1 (5 bases). Germline V gene lookup returns CDR1 SGDLS and CDR2 YYNGEE. V was trimmed by 0 bases and J by 12 bases, leaving 7 bases between them. This CDR3 comprises 12 residues. For the CDR3, the DNA is TGTGCCAGCAGCGTAGGCGGGGGACCCCTCCACTTT. Amino acids: CASSVGGGPLHF.

The chain combines TRBV10-1 with TRBJ2-3; 14 bases fit TRBD2. The germline V gene has CDR1 WNHNN and CDR2 SYGVQD (reference sequence). The V segment lost 0 bases and the J segment 4 bases; nucleotides outside the gene matches: 9. The CDR3 covers 19 residues. CDR3 region: CASSESTSGGASGPDTQYF. The CDR3 bases are TGCGCCAGCAGTGAGTCGACTAGCGGGGGGGCCTCAGGCCCAGATACGCAGTATTTT.

The chain employs TRBV28 and TRBJ2-5, with 8 bases that match TRBD2. The CDR3 has 17 residues. V lost 6 bases to trimming and J lost 5 bases; unmatched junction nucleotides: 17. Germline values: CDR1 MDHEN, CDR2 SYDVKM. This CDR3 is CASRPRGGGRRVETQYF. In DNA, the CDR3 is TGTGCCAGCAGGCCCCGGGGCGGGGGGAGGAGGGTTGAGACCCAGTACTTC.

Here the CDR3 reads CAWRDTGGDGYTF. The CDR3 coding sequence is TGTGCCTGGAGAGACACAGGGGGCGATGGCTACACCTTC. The chain employs TRBV30 and TRBJ1-2, with TRBD1 matching 9 bases. In germline, CDR1 is GTSNPN, CDR2 SVGIG (reference sequence). This CDR3 spans 13 amino acids. Losses at the gene ends were 3 bases for V and 6 bases for J; bases not matched to a gene: 5. Full variable domain (outside the CDR3, taken from reference TRBV30 and TRBJ1-2): SQTIHQWPATLVQPVGSPLSLECTVEGTSNPNLYWYRQAAGRGLQLLFYSVGIGQISSEVPQNLSASRPQDRQFILSSKKLLLSDSGFYLCAWRDTGGDGYTFGSGTRLTVV.

This clone was recorded only once. The rearrangement joins TRBV5-6 to TRBJ2-7; D is unclear. The CDR3 is 13 residues long. The germline gives CDR1 SGHDT, CDR2 YYEEEE. The V end was cut by 4 bases, the J end by 3 bases, with 11 bases between. Here the CDR3 reads CASSPDTSYEQYF. DNA for the CDR3: TGTGCCAGCAGCCCAGACACAAGCTACGAGCAGTACTTC.

V usage is TRBV18 and J usage is TRBJ1-2, with TRBD1 matching 7 bases. Germline CDR1 is KGHSH and CDR2 is LQKENI. The trim removed 8 bases at V and 3 bases at J, leaving 6 bases unmatched. The length of the CDR3 is 13 residues. Here the CDR3 DNA reads TGTGCCAGCCAACGGGACAGACACTATGGCTACACCTTC. Amino acid sequence: CASQRDRHYGYTF.

The V gene is TRBV4-2, the J gene TRBJ2-7, with 12 bases matching TRBD1. The CDR3 spans 16 residues. The germline CDR1 and CDR2 sequences are LGHNA and YNFKEQ. Trimming cost V 4 bases and J 7 bases; bases outside gene matches: 11. The CDR3 reads CASSPEGGQGAGEQYF. CDR3 sequence (DNA): TGTGCCAGCAGCCCTGAAGGGGGACAGGGGGCTGGGGAGCAGTACTTC.

The CDR3 protein is CASSFEGSYNSPLHF. The DNA of the CDR3 is TGTGCCAGCAGCTTTGAGGGCTCCTATAATTCACCCCTCCACTTT. The chain is built from TRBV7-6 and TRBJ1-6; no reliable D call. V was cut by 3 bases and J by 0 bases, with 6 bases left in between. CDR3 length equals 15 residues. Germline values: CDR1 SGHVS, CDR2 FNYEAQ.

The genes are TRBV2 and TRBJ2-2; the D gene is possibly TRBD2 (5 bases). The length of the CDR3 is 13 residues. Trimming cost V 4 bases and J 4 bases, with 7 bases left between them. Germline values: CDR1 SNHLY, CDR2 FYNNEI. The CDR3 region has the DNA TGTGCCAGCAGTGGTGAGGGCACCGGGGAGCTGTTTTTT. This gives the protein CASSGEGTGELFF.

This clone was observed a single time. This chain joins TRBV18 and TRBJ1-3, with 8 bases fitting TRBD1. There are 16 residues in the CDR3. The germline V gene has CDR1 KGHSH and CDR2 LQKENI. V dropped 5 bases and J dropped 4; count of bases not matched to a gene: 10. This CDR3 reads CASSRDRGSEGNTIYF. The CDR3 DNA reads as TGTGCCAGCTCAAGAGACAGGGGTTCGGAAGGAAACACCATATATTTT.

This chain connects TRBV5-5 to TRBJ1-6, with 7 bases aligning to TRBD1. Germline V CDR1 and CDR2: SGHKS, YYEKEE (reference sequence). This CDR3 contains 16 residues. J gave up 0 bases and V 5 bases, and 5 bases lay outside the gene matches. This CDR3 is CASRRGQSSYNSPLHF. DNA for the CDR3: TGTGCCAGCAGAAGGGGGCAGAGCTCCTATAATTCACCCCTCCACTTT.

In its sample, this clone was seen a few times. The DNA for the CDR3 is TGTGCCAGCAGCTGGACGGGGTACACAGATACGCAGTATTTT. Translating gives CASSWTGYTDTQYF. The chain links TRBV7-8 to TRBJ2-3; maybe TRBD2 (5 bases). This CDR3 region has 14 residues. CDR1 is SGHVS, CDR2 FQNEAQ, per germline. Trimming cost V 4 bases and J 2 bases, with 10 bases left between them.

This clone was picked up a small number of times. The V and J genes are TRBV11-2 and TRBJ2-3; the D gene is possibly TRBD1 (5 bases). Between the trimmed V and J ends, which lost 3 bases and 6 bases, there was a span of 16 bases. This CDR3 is built from 15 residues. CDR1 SGHAT and CDR2 FQNNGV come from the germline V gene. Here the CDR3 reads CASSFFEQGMDTQYF. CDR3 bases: TGTGCCAGCAGCTTCTTTGAGCAGGGAATGGATACGCAGTATTTT.

This chain uses TRBV19 with TRBJ2-6; TRBD1 agrees at 7 bases. Germline CDR1 LNHDA, CDR2 SQIVND (reference sequence). CDR3 length equals 18 residues. The junction had 13 bases not matched to a gene; V was cut back by 8 bases and J by 0 bases. CDR3 bases: TGTGCCAGTTCCTCTAGGTTGACAGGGCGCTCTGGGGCCAACGTCCTGACTTTC. As protein: CASSSRLTGRSGANVLTF.

The chain has TRBV5-1 and TRBJ1-3; D is possibly TRBD1 (6 bases). CDR3 size: 16 residues. Trimming left V 4 bases short and J 4 bases short, with 18 bases between. The germline V gene has CDR1 SGHRS and CDR2 YFSETQ. The CDR3 here is CASSPDPTGTGNTIYF. CDR3 bases: TGCGCCAGCAGCCCAGACCCGACAGGAACGGGAAACACCATATATTTT.

The rearrangement uses TRBV18 and TRBJ1-1; the D is unclear. This CDR3 is built from 17 residues. Trimming left V 6 bases short and J 0 bases short, with 20 bases between. Germline lookup yields CDR1 KGHSH and CDR2 LQKENI. The DNA of the CDR3 is TGTGCCAGCTCGGCGCAGCGGTGGAGCAACATGAACACTGAAGCTTTCTTT. Encoded protein: CASSAQRWSNMNTEAFF.